The 20 T cell receptor beta chains below were found in one sample sequenced in a study of T-cell reconstitution after alpha-beta-depleted transplantation in children (dated by TCRdb to about 2016). Libraries were constructed by PCR. The sequencer listed for this sample is Illumina HiSeq 2500. Molecular barcoding was employed in the preparation of TCR libraries, with unique molecular identifiers being used to normalize TCRbeta repertoire quantification. Starting from the raw public reads, TCRdb applied fastp trimming at Q25, assembled clones with MiXCR and retained in-frame beta chains. Each entry merges the rows of one CDR3 protein and shows their most common DNA and genes. This sample gives roughly 610,000 distinct CDR3 sequences in total; roughly a tenth of them show up just once. The ten largest clones take up about 4% of the sample. The material sequenced was PBMCs from the stem cell graft donor, taken from the stem cell graft. The receptors here all came from a human donor who donated a stem cell graft to a child with acute myeloid leukemia.

This clonotype was seen a handful of times. The V and J genes are TRBV6-5 and TRBJ1-3; D remains unclear. Looked up from germline, CDR1 is MNHEY and CDR2 is SVGAGI. CDR3 size: 13 residues. V lost 0 bases, J lost 4 bases, and 4 bases lay in between. The CDR3, as DNA: TGTGCCAGCAGTTACTCGACAGGAAACACCATATATTTT. It specifies CASSYSTGNTIYF.

This clonotype appeared many times. The gene calls are TRBV7-6 and TRBJ2-1; TRBD2 matches 7 bases. The CDR3 totals 16 residues. CDR1 is SGHVS and CDR2 is FNYEAQ in the germline V gene. V shed 3 bases and J 2 bases; nucleotides not matched to a gene: 7. CDR3 amino acids: CASSFRTSLTYNEQFF. The CDR3 DNA follows: TGTGCCAGCAGCTTTCGGACTAGTCTCACCTACAATGAGCAGTTCTTC.

This clonotype was found a few times. The chain has TRBV19 and TRBJ2-5; D is ambiguous. The CDR3 loop spans 16 amino acids. CDR1 is LNHDA, CDR2 SQIVND, per germline (reference sequence). V was clipped by 10 bases and J by 1 base, with 22 bases between them. This chain's CDR3 is CATSNSGQLFQETQYF. CDR3 bases: TGTGCCACCTCCAATTCGGGCCAGCTTTTCCAAGAGACCCAGTACTTC.

There are many counts of this clonotype. The chain links TRBV7-2 to TRBJ2-7; 13 bases are shared with TRBD2. CDR3 size: 15 residues. Germline CDR1 SGHTA, CDR2 FQGNSA. With 5 bases clipped from V and 3 bases from J, the junction kept 4 bases outside the gene matches. The CDR3 here is CASSLGLAGVYEQYF. As DNA, the CDR3 is TGTGCCAGCAGCCTTGGACTAGCGGGAGTCTACGAGCAGTACTTC. Supplemented by reference TRBV7-2 and TRBJ2-7, the full variable domain reads GAGVSQSPSNKVTEKGKDVELRCDPISGHTALYWYRQSLGQGLEFLIYFQGNSAPDKSGLPSDRFSAERTGGSVSTLTIQRTQQEDSAVYLCASSLGLAGVYEQYFGPGTRLTVT.

This clonotype occurred a few times. The chain carries TRBV15 and TRBJ2-7; D is undetermined. Deletions cut 0 bases from V and 3 bases from J, with 9 bases between. CDR3 length: 14 amino acids. Per germline, CDR1 LNHNV and CDR2 YYDKDF (reference sequence). The CDR3 sequence is CATSRDRASYEQYF. In DNA, the CDR3 is TGTGCCACCAGCAGAGATCGGGCTAGCTACGAGCAGTACTTC.

This chain connects TRBV5-1 to TRBJ2-2, with TRBD2 matching 10 bases. Looked up from germline, CDR1 is SGHRS and CDR2 is YFSETQ. The trim removed 3 bases at V and 0 bases at J, leaving 5 bases unmatched. This CDR3 contains 17 residues. CDR3 sequence (DNA): TGCGCCAGCAGCTCAATGCTAGCGGGGGCGAACACCGGGGAGCTGTTTTTT. Translated, it gives CASSSMLAGANTGELFF.

The chain has TRBV15 and TRBJ2-7; TRBD1 matches 9 bases. Germline V gene sequence: CDR1 LNHNV, CDR2 YYDKDF (reference sequence). V trimming: 2 bases; J trimming: 1 base; junction bases outside the gene matches: 12. This CDR3 spans 18 amino acids. The CDR3 protein is CATSRKTPRDRESYEQYF. The CDR3 nucleotides are TGTGCCACCAGCAGAAAAACTCCGCGGGACAGGGAATCCTACGAGCAGTACTTC.

This chain joins TRBV29-1 and TRBJ1-3; D is unresolved. V was trimmed by 7 bases and J by 2 bases, leaving 15 bases between them. This CDR3 is 14 amino acids long. CDR1 SQVTM and CDR2 ANQGSEA come from the germline V gene. In DNA, the CDR3 is TGCAGCGCCTCCGATACGGTCCCTGGAAACACCATATATTTT. Protein product: CSASDTVPGNTIYF. Drawing the rest from reference TRBV29-1 and TRBJ1-3, the complete variable domain is SAVISQKPSRDICQRGTSLTIQCQVDSQVTMMFWYRQQPGQSLTLIATANQGSEATYESGFVIDKFPISRPNLTFSTLTVSNMSPEDSSIYLCSASDTVPGNTIYFGEGSWLTVV.

This clonotype was detected only a few times. The rearrangement links TRBV20-1 to TRBJ2-2; 8 bases map to TRBD2. The J segment lost 1 base and the V segment lost 7 bases, leaving 5 bases of the junction unmatched. Per the germline V gene, CDR1 is DFQATT and CDR2 is SNEGSKA (reference sequence). This CDR3 is 14 amino acids long. CDR3 nucleotides: TGCAGTGTTTTTACTAGCGGGAACACCGGGGAGCTGTTTTTT. This translates into CSVFTSGNTGELFF.

This clonotype appeared a few times. The chain joins TRBV5-1 to TRBJ2-1, with 7 bases lining up with TRBD2. The J segment lost 5 bases and the V segment lost 8 bases, leaving 7 bases of the junction unmatched. CDR1 and CDR2 from the germline V gene are SGHRS and YFSETQ. The CDR3 runs to 13 residues. In DNA form, the CDR3 reads TGCGCCAGTTGGGAGGGGACCCACAATGAGCAGTTCTTC. Its protein product is CASWEGTHNEQFF.

V is TRBV2 and J is TRBJ2-7, with 7 bases aligning to TRBD1. J was trimmed by 5 bases and V by 8 bases; bases with no gene match: 12. Germline V gives CDR1 SNHLY, CDR2 FYNNEI. This CDR3 has 14 amino acids. The CDR3 loop reads CASLLMGQFDEQYF. Here the CDR3 DNA reads TGTGCCAGCCTTCTCATGGGACAGTTCGACGAGCAGTACTTC. Full variable domain (remainder filled in from reference TRBV2 and TRBJ2-7): EPEVTQTPSHQVTQMGQEVILRCVPISNHLYFYWYRQILGQKVEFLVSFYNNEISEKSEIFDDQFSVERPDGSNFTLKIRSTKLEDSAMYFCASLLMGQFDEQYFGPGTRLTVT.

This clonotype has more than one count but fewer than ten. The gene calls are TRBV20-1 and TRBJ2-7, with D possibly matching TRBD2 (6 bases). Deletions cut 3 bases from V and 7 bases from J, with 16 bases between. This CDR3 has 13 amino acids. The germline V gene has CDR1 DFQATT and CDR2 SNEGSKA (reference sequence). CDR3 nucleotide sequence: TGCAGTGCTAGCGGGAGTTCCCTACTGGAGCAGTACTTC. This sequence encodes CSASGSSLLEQYF.

This clonotype has just a few counts. The chain uses TRBV2 and TRBJ1-1; D unclear. This CDR3 comprises 14 residues. The V gene's germline CDR1 is SNHLY and CDR2 FYNNEI. V was trimmed by 7 bases and J by 0 bases, leaving 12 bases between them. As DNA, the CDR3 is TGTGCCAGCAATCCAGGACGGTTGAACACTGAAGCTTTCTTT. Encoded protein: CASNPGRLNTEAFF.

V usage is TRBV28 and J usage is TRBJ1-4; TRBD1 might be the D (5 bases). The CDR3 is 13 residues long. Trimming cost V 6 bases and J 6 bases, with 11 bases left between them. The V gene's germline CDR1 is MDHEN and CDR2 SYDVKM. CDR3 loop: CASRKGGDEKLFF. CDR3 DNA sequence: TGTGCCAGCAGGAAGGGAGGGGATGAAAAACTGTTTTTT.

Only a few counts were recorded for this clonotype. The chain combines TRBV7-2 with TRBJ2-7, with 9 bases lining up with TRBD2. With 5 bases clipped from V and 2 bases from J, the junction kept 10 bases outside the gene matches. This CDR3 is built from 16 residues. CDR1 and CDR2 (germline): SGHTA, FQGNSA. The DNA of the CDR3 is TGTGCCAGCAGCCCCTTAGCGGGAGCGGCCCCCTACGAGCAGTACTTC. This translates into CASSPLAGAAPYEQYF.

This clonotype was seen a handful of times. The rearrangement uses TRBV7-9 and TRBJ2-5, with a tentative D call TRBD1 (6 bases). Trimming cost V 1 base and J 1 base, with 10 bases left between them. This CDR3 comprises 15 residues. Looked up from germline, CDR1 is SEHNR and CDR2 is FQNEAQ (reference sequence). The CDR3 DNA reads as TGTGCCAGCAGCTTAGGTCCGGACAGCCAAGAGACCCAGTACTTC. Translated, it gives CASSLGPDSQETQYF.

This clonotype has a handful of counts. CDR3 sequence (DNA): TGTGCCAGCAGTTCCCTTATGCAGGGGCGCGGGGAGACCCAGTACTTC. This sequence encodes CASSSLMQGRGETQYF. V is TRBV28 and J is TRBJ2-5; D perhaps matches TRBD1 (6 bases). The CDR3 loop spans 16 amino acids. V was pared by 4 bases and J by 5 bases, with 20 bases between. CDR1 is MDHEN and CDR2 is SYDVKM in the germline V gene.

This clonotype was detected ten times or more. The rearrangement uses TRBV5-1 and TRBJ2-1, with no clear D. The V end lost 0 bases, the J end lost 9 bases, and 10 bases lay between the germline ends. Germline lookup yields CDR1 SGHRS and CDR2 YFSETQ. This CDR3 comprises 13 residues. The CDR3 spells CASSLGSGPEQFF. CDR3 DNA sequence: TGCGCCAGCAGCTTGGGCTCGGGCCCTGAGCAGTTCTTC.

This clonotype was recorded a few times. The chain has TRBV7-9 and TRBJ2-1, with 8 positions matching TRBD2. Germline CDR1 SEHNR, CDR2 FQNEAQ (reference sequence). The CDR3 is 16 residues long. The trim removed 2 bases at V and 5 bases at J, leaving 8 bases unmatched. The CDR3 nucleotides read TGTGCCAGCAGCTTAATACTAGCGGAAGGGCACAATGAGCAGTTCTTC. Translating it yields CASSLILAEGHNEQFF. The variable domain in full, with the rest retrieved from reference TRBV7-9 and TRBJ2-1, is DTGVSQNPRHKITKRGQNVTFRCDPISEHNRLYWYRQTLGQGPEFLTYFQNEAQLEKSRLLSDRFSAERPKGSFSTLEIQRTEQGDSAMYLCASSLILAEGHNEQFFGPGTRLTVL.

CDR3: CASSRALGGVSAFF. The CDR3 DNA is TGTGCCAGCAGCCGAGCGCTCGGGGGGGTCTCAGCTTTCTTT. The chain carries TRBV3-1 and TRBJ1-1; D might be TRBD1 (5 bases). This CDR3 region has 14 residues. Trimming took 4 bases from V and 10 from J, leaving 19 bases between them. Germline V lookup: CDR1 LGHDT, CDR2 YNNKEL (reference sequence). Supplemented by reference TRBV3-1 and TRBJ1-1, the full variable domain reads DTAVSQTPKYLVTQMGNDKSIKCEQNLGHDTMYWYKQDSKKFLKIMFSYNNKELIINETVPNRFSPKSPDKAHLNLHINSLELGDSAVYFCASSRALGGVSAFFGQGTRLTVV.